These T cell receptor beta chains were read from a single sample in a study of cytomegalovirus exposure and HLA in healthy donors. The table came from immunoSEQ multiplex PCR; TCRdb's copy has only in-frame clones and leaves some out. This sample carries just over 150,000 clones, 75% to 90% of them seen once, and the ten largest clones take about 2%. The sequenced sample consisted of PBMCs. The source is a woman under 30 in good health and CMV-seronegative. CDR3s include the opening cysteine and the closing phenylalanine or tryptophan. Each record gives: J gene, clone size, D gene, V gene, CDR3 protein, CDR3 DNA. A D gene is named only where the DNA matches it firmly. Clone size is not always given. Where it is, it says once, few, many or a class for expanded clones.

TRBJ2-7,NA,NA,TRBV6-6,CASRAQRVRTYEQYF,TGTGCCAGCAGAGCGCAGAGGGTCAGAACCTACGAGCAGTACTTC
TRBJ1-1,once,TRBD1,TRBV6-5,CASSNRGDTEAFF,TGTGCCAGCAGCAACAGGGGGGACACTGAAGCTTTCTTT
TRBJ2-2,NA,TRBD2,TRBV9,CASSMGSSGRFISGELFF,TGTGCCAGCAGCATGGGGTCTAGCGGGAGGTTTATTTCCGGGGAGCTGTTTTTT
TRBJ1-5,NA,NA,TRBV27,CASSLSWAGLSNQPQHF,TGTGCCAGCAGTTTATCTTGGGCAGGGCTTAGCAATCAGCCCCAGCATTTT
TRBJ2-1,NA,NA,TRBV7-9,CASSLGSGSFYNEQFF,TGTGCCAGCAGCTTAGGCTCCGGGAGTTTCTACAATGAGCAGTTCTTC
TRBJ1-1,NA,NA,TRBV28,CASSPFTNTEAFF,TGTGCCAGCAGTCCATTTACTAACACTGAAGCTTTCTTT
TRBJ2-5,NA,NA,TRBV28,CASSFAVREQYF,TGTGCCAGCAGTTTCGCGGTGAGGGAGCAGTACTTC
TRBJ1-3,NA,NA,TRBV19,CASSWRLGPGNTIYF,TGTGCCAGTAGTTGGAGGTTAGGGCCGGGAAACACCATATATTTT
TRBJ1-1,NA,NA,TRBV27,CASSSLDRNTEAFF,TGTGCCAGCAGTTCCCTTGACAGGAACACTGAAGCTTTCTTT
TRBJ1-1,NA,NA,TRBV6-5,CASHMANTEAFF,TGTGCCAGCCATATGGCGAACACTGAAGCTTTCTTT
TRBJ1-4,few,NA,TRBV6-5,CASRTRGEKLFF,TGTGCCAGCAGAACCCGAGGAGAAAAACTGTTTTTT
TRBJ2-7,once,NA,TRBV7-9,CATHPGGPYEQYF,TGTGCCACCCACCCGGGGGGCCCATACGAGCAGTACTTC
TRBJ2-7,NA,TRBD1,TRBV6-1,CASIRDRGLPYEQYF,TGTGCCAGCATCAGGGACAGGGGATTGCCCTACGAGCAGTACTTC
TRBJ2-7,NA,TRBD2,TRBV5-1,CASSSASGSYEQYF,TGCGCCAGCAGCTCGGCTAGCGGGAGCTACGAGCAGTACTTC
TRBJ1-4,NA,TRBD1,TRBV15,CATSRGRGQTNEKLFF,TGTGCCACCAGCAGAGGAAGGGGACAGACTAATGAAAAACTGTTTTTT
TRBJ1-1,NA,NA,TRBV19,CASTTAEAGKDTEAFF,TGTGCCAGCACTACCGCCGAGGCAGGGAAGGACACTGAAGCTTTCTTT
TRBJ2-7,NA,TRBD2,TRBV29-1,CSVVTGTSNEQYF,TGCAGCGTTGTAACCGGGACTAGCAACGAGCAGTACTTC
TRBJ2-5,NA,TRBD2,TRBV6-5,CASSYSSGGPQETQYF,TGTGCCAGCAGTTACTCGAGCGGGGGGCCCCAAGAGACCCAGTACTTC
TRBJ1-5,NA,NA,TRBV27,CASSLSIRTVLSQPQHF,TGTGCCAGCAGTTTATCGATTCGGACAGTTCTAAGTCAGCCCCAGCATTTT
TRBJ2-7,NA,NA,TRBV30,CAWTTGVSGEQYF,TGTGCCTGGACGACGGGGGTATCGGGCGAGCAGTACTTC
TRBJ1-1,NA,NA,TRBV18,CASSPLEVGSTEAFF,TGTGCCAGCTCACCACTCGAAGTCGGGAGCACTGAAGCTTTCTTT
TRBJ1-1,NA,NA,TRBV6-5,CASRTGRNTEAFF,TGTGCCAGCAGAACAGGACGGAACACTGAAGCTTTCTTT
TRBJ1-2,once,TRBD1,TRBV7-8,CASSLNPWDRNYGYTF,TGTGCCAGCAGCTTAAACCCCTGGGACAGGAACTATGGCTACACCTTC
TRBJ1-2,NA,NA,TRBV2,CASSEEGTGNGYTF,TGTGCCAGCAGTGAAGAGGGAACAGGGAATGGCTACACCTTC
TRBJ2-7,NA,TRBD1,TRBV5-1,CASSPRTGGYEQYF,TGCGCCAGCAGCCCGCGGACAGGGGGCTACGAGCAGTACTTC
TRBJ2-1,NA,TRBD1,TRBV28,CASTFKTGEVGNMFF,TGTGCCAGCACCTTTAAGACAGGGGAAGTAGGCAATATGTTCTTC
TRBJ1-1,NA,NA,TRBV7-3,CASSLSPTGPSEAFF,TGTGCCAGCAGCTTATCCCCTACAGGACCATCGGAAGCTTTCTTT
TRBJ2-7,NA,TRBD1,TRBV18,CASSQPGQGSYEQYF,TGTGCCAGCTCACAACCGGGACAGGGTTCCTACGAGCAGTACTTC
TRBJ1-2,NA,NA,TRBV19,CASKVEGSYGYTF,TGTGCCAGTAAGGTGGAGGGCAGCTATGGCTACACCTTC
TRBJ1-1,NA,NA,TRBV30,CAWFGWYTEAFF,TGTGCCTGGTTCGGGTGGTACACTGAAGCTTTCTTT
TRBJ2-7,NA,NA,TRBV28,CASSRGGFGEQYF,TGTGCCAGCAGCCGGGGTGGCTTTGGCGAGCAGTACTTC
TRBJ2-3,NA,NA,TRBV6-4,CASSEKGGGTDTQYF,TGTGCCAGCAGTGAAAAGGGGGGGGGCACAGATACGCAGTATTTT
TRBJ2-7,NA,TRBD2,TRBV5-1,CASSLARGTTYEQYF,TGCGCCAGCAGCTTGGCCCGCGGGACTACCTACGAGCAGTACTTC
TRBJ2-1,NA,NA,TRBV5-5,CASSLRVGYNEQFF,TGTGCCAGCAGCTTGCGTGTCGGTTACAATGAGCAGTTCTTC
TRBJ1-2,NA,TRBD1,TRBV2,CASQGERGGYGYTF,TGTGCCAGTCAGGGGGAAAGGGGCGGCTATGGCTACACCTTC
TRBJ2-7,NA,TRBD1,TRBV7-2,CASSSGQGILTYEQYF,TGTGCCAGCAGCTCCGGACAGGGGATCCTTACCTACGAGCAGTACTTC
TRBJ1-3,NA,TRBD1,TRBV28,CASSPRQGAGNTIYF,TGTGCCAGCAGCCCTAGACAGGGAGCCGGAAACACCATATATTTT
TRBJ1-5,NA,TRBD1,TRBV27,CASSFRDRGRGNQPQHF,TGTGCCAGCAGTTTCCGGGACAGGGGGAGAGGCAATCAGCCCCAGCATTTT
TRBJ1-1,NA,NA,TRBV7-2,CASSVTLNTEAFF,TGTGCCAGCAGCGTAACACTGAACACTGAAGCTTTCTTT
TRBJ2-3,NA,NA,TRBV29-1,CSVDTGEVTDTQYF,TGCAGCGTTGATACCGGGGAGGTGACAGATACGCAGTATTTT